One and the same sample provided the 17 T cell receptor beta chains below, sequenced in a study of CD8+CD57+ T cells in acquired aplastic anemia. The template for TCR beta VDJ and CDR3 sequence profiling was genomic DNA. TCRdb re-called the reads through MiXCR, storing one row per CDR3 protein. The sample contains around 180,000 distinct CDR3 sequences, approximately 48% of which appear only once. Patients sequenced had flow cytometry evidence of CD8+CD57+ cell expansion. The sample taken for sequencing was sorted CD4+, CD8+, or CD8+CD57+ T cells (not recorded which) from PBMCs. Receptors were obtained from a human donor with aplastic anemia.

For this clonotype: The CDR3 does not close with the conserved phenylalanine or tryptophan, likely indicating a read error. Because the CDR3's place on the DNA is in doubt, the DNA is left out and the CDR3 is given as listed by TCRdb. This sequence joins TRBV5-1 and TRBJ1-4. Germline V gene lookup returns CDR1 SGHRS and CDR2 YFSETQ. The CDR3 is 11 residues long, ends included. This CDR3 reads CASSPEGWTGY.

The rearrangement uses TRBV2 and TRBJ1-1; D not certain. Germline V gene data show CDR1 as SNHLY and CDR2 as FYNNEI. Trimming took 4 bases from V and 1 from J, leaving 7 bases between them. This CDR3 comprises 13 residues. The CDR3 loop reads CASSVQENTEAFF. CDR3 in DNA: TGTGCCAGCAGTGTTCAGGAGAACACTGAAGCTTTCTTT.

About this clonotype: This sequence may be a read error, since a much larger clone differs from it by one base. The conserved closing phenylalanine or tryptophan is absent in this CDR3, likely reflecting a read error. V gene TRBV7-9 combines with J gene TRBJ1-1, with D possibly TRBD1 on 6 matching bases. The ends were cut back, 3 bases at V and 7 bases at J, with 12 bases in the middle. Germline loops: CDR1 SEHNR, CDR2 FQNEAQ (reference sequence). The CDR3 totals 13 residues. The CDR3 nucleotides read TGTGCCAGCAGCTTGAGTGGAGGGGGTGAAGCTTTCCTT. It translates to CASSLSGGGEAFL.

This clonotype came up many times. This CDR3 reads CASSVSGTGPEAFF. The CDR3 nucleotides read TGCGCCAGCAGCGTGTCCGGGACAGGGCCTGAAGCTTTCTTT. The chain has TRBV5-1 and TRBJ1-1; 9 bases line up with TRBD1. CDR1 and CDR2 from the germline V gene are SGHRS and YFSETQ. CDR3 size: 14 residues. V was pared by 4 bases and J by 6 bases, with 7 bases of the junction left unmatched.

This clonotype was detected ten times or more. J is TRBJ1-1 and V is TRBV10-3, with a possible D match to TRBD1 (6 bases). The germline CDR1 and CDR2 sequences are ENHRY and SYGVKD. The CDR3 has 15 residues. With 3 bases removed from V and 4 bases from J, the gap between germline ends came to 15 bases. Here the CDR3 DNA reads TGTGCCATCAGTGACGGGGCAGGGGTCGGCACTGAAGCTTTCTTT. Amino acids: CAISDGAGVGTEAFF.

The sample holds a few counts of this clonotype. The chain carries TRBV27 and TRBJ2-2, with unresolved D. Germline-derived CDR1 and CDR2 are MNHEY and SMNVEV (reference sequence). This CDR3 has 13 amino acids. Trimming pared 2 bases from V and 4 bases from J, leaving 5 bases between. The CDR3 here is CASSLRFTGELFF. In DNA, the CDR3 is TGTGCCAGCAGTTTAAGGTTCACCGGGGAGCTGTTTTTT.

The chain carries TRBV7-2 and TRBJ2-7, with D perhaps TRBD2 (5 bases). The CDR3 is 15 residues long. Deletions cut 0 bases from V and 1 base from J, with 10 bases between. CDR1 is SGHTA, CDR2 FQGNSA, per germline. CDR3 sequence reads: CASSLAEGISYEQYF. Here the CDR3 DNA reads TGTGCCAGCAGCTTAGCAGAGGGAATTTCCTACGAGCAGTACTTC.

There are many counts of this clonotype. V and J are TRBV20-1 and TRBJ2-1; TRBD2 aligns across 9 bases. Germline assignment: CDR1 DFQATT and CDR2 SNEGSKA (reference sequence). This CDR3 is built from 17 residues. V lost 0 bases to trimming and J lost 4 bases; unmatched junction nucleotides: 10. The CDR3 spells CSARDLNPTSGYNEQFF. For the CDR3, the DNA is TGCAGTGCTAGAGACCTAAACCCGACTAGCGGATACAATGAGCAGTTCTTC.

CDR3 protein: CSVVDRSSNYGYTF. The CDR3 region has the DNA TGCAGCGTTGTAGACAGGAGTTCTAACTATGGCTACACCTTC. V and J are TRBV29-1 and TRBJ1-2; D may be TRBD1 (6 bases). CDR3 length: 14 residues. The V gene lost 4 bases and the J gene lost 0 bases, with 12 bases spanning the gap. Germline lookup yields CDR1 SQVTM and CDR2 ANQGSEA.

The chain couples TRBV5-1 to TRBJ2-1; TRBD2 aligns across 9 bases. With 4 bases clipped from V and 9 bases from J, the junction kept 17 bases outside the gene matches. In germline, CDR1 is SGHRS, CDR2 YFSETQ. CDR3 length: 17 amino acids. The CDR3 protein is CASSNSTSGFTGGEQFF. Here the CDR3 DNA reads TGCGCCAGCAGCAACTCGACTAGCGGCTTCACCGGGGGTGAGCAGTTCTTC.

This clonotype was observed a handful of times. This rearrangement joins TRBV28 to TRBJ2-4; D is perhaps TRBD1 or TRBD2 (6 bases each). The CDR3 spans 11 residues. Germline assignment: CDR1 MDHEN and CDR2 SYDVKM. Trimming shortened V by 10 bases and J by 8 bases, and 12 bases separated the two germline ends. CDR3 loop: CATEGGYIQYF. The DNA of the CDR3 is TGTGCCACCGAAGGGGGGTACATTCAGTACTTC.

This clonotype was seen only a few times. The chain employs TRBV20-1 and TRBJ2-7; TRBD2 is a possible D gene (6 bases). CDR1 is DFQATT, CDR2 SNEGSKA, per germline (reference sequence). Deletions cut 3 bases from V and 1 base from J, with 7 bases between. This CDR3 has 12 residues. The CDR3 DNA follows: TGCAGTGCTAGGGGGACTTCCTACGAGCAGTACTTC. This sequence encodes CSARGTSYEQYF.

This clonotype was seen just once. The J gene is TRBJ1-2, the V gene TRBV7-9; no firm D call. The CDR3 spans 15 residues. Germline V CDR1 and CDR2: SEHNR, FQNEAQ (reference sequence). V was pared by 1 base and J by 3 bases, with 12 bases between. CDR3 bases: TGTGCCAGCAGCTTAGGGAATCCCAGCCACTATGGCTACACCTTC. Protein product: CASSLGNPSHYGYTF.

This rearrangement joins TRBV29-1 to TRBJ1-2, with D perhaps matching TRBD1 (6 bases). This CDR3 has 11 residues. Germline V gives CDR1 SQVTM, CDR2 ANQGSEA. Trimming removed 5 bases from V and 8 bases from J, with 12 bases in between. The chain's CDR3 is CSVPTTGGYTF. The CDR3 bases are TGCAGCGTTCCCACCACAGGGGGCTACACCTTC. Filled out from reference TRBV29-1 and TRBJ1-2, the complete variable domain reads SAVISQKPSRDICQRGTSLTIQCQVDSQVTMMFWYRQQPGQSLTLIATANQGSEATYESGFVIDKFPISRPNLTFSTLTVSNMSPEDSSIYLCSVPTTGGYTFGSGTRLTVV.

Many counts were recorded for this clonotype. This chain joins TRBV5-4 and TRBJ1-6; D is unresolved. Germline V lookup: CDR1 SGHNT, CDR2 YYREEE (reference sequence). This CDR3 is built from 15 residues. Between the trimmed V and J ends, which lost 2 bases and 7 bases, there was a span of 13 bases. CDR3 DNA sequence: TGTGCCAGCAGCTTAGTAGGCCTGCAAAATTCACCCCTCCACTTT. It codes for CASSLVGLQNSPLHF.

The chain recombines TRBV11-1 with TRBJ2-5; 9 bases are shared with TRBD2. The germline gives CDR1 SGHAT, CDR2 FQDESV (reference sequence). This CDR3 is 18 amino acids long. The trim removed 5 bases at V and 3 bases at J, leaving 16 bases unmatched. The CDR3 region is CASSRDRGTSTTKETQYF. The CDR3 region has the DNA TGTGCCAGCAGCCGGGATCGCGGGACTAGCACGACCAAAGAGACCCAGTACTTC.

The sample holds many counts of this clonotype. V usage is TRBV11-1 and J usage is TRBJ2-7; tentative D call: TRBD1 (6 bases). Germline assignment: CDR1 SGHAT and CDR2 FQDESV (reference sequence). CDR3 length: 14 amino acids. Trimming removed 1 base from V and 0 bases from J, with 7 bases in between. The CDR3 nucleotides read TGTGCCAGCAGCTTAGGGGACAACTCCTACGAGCAGTACTTC. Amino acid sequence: CASSLGDNSYEQYF.